Listed below are T cell receptor beta chains from one sample, sequenced in a study of blood T cell repertoires in COVID-19. Produced via immunoSEQ multiplex PCR; TCRdb's table is partial and in-frame only. The repertoire consists of around 260,000 clones, with about 89% occurring once and the leading ten covering over 2%. Sequencing was performed on peripheral blood. The origin of the receptors is a woman in her thirties with COVID-19, enrolled during active disease. CDR3s include the opening cysteine and the closing phenylalanine or tryptophan. Each record gives: J gene, D gene, V gene, clone size, CDR3 protein. D genes are given only for firm matches. The size entry is marked missing in some rows and otherwise reads once, few, many or a size class.

>TRBJ1-5|-|TRBV1|-
CTSSHSTGVGRQPQHF
>TRBJ1-6|TRBD1|TRBV27|-
CASSPVGTGVYNSPLHF
>TRBJ2-5|TRBD1|TRBV19|once
CATRDREETQYF
>TRBJ1-5|-|TRBV30|-
CAWSRDIYNQPQHF
>TRBJ2-1|TRBD2|TRBV19|-
CASSLPSGRSTNNEQFF
>TRBJ1-1|-|TRBV5-1|-
CASSLGSMNTEAFF
>TRBJ1-5|TRBD1|TRBV28|-
CASSLSGQSNQPQHF
>TRBJ1-2|-|TRBV4-1|few
CASSQDTGRDYGYTF
>TRBJ2-5|TRBD2|TRBV30|-
CAWRLAGALQETQYF
>TRBJ2-1|TRBD2|TRBV5-4|-
CASSPGGGSNNEQFF
>TRBJ1-1|TRBD1|TRBV28|-
CASSLQGQGFNMGEAFF
>TRBJ1-2|-|TRBV5-6|-
CASSLGTTNYGYTF
>TRBJ2-1|-|TRBV3-1/TRBV3-2|-
CASSQESGNYNEQFF
>TRBJ2-7|TRBD2|TRBV6-6|-
CASSQLAGVLYEQYF
>TRBJ2-4|-|TRBV7-2|-
CASSPRGKLAKNIQYF
>TRBJ1-6|-|TRBV7-9|-
CASSFPPGMDNSPLHF
>TRBJ2-5|TRBD1|TRBV5-6|-
CASRDLGTEETQYF
>TRBJ1-3|-|TRBV14|-
CASSQEVGPLGNTIYF